Listed here are 12 T cell receptor beta chains from one sample, sequenced in a study of shared clonotypes between healthy human individuals. Repertoires were generated with immunoSEQ multiplex PCR, while TCRdb's copy carries only in-frame clones and drops some. The table shows under 850,000 clones, with just under 75% occurring only once. The source material was memory CD4+ T cells sorted from blood. As for subset: CD45RA-negative fraction. The receptors derive from a woman aged 25 to 45 in good health.

Points on this clone: A read error is possible here, since a much larger clone lies one base away. Additional DNA sequences in this sample encode the identical CDR3. This sequence joins TRBV5-1 and TRBJ2-1; 9 positions agree with TRBD2. The CDR3 is made up of 15 amino acids. The germline V gene encodes CDR1 SGHRS and CDR2 YFSETQ. The V and J ends lost 1 base and 5 bases, in that order; junction bases with no gene match: 4. In nucleotides, the CDR3 is TGCGCCAGCAGCTTGAGTAGCGGGAGCGACAATGAGCAGTTCTTC. Translation: CASSLSSGSDNEQFF.

The V and J genes are TRBV11-2 and TRBJ2-7, with D perhaps TRBD2 (5 bases). Looked up from germline, CDR1 is SGHAT and CDR2 is FQNNGV. This CDR3 spans 15 amino acids. V lost 2 bases to trimming and J lost 2 bases, with 13 bases between them. The CDR3 region has the DNA TGTGCCAGCAGCTTATTTCGGACTGACCCCTACGAGCAGTACTTC. This codes for CASSLFRTDPYEQYF.

The chain uses TRBV7-9 and TRBJ2-7; 7 nucleotides match TRBD2. Germline assignment: CDR1 SEHNR and CDR2 FQNEAQ (reference sequence). Germline trimming cut 4 bases from V and 6 bases from J; bases unmatched to any gene: 9. The CDR3 spans 14 residues. DNA of the CDR3: TGTGCCAGCAGCTCGTATGGACTAGTAGGCGAGCAGTACTTC. Translated: CASSSYGLVGEQYF.

The chain carries TRBV10-3 and TRBJ1-1; 9 bases fit TRBD1. V shed 9 bases, J shed 5 bases, and the junction held 1 base outside the gene matches. The CDR3 has 11 amino acids. CDR1 is ENHRY and CDR2 is SYGVKD in the germline V gene. The CDR3 nucleotides read TGTGCCATAGGACAGGGGACTGAAGCTTTCTTT. Translated: CAIGQGTEAFF.

The V call is TRBV19, the J call TRBJ2-7, with TRBD2 identical over 11 bases. The CDR3 contains 17 residues. CDR1 and CDR2 (germline): LNHDA, SQIVND (reference sequence). V shed 0 bases, J shed 1 base, and the junction held 5 bases outside the gene matches. The CDR3 region is CASSIEGTSGASYEQYF. The CDR3 bases are TGTGCCAGTAGTATAGAAGGGACTAGCGGAGCATCCTACGAGCAGTACTTC. Drawing the rest from reference TRBV19 and TRBJ2-7, the complete variable domain is DGGITQSPKYLFRKEGQNVTLSCEQNLNHDAMYWYRQDPGQGLRLIYYSQIVNDFQKGDIAEGYSVSREKKESFPLTVTSAQKNPTAFYLCASSIEGTSGASYEQYFGPGTRLTVT.

This clone was seen many times. The sample holds other DNA sequences that translate to the same CDR3. DNA for the CDR3: TGCGCCAGCAGCTTGGGCGGGAGCTCCTACAATGAGCAGTTCTTC. This translates into CASSLGGSSYNEQFF. This chain joins TRBV5-1 and TRBJ2-1, with 7 nucleotides matching TRBD2. The V segment lost 0 bases and the J segment 0 bases; nucleotides outside the gene matches: 0. There are 15 residues in the CDR3. Germline-derived CDR1 and CDR2 are SGHRS and YFSETQ.

This chain connects TRBV6-5 to TRBJ1-2; D not certain. V was trimmed by 0 bases and J by 4 bases, leaving 9 bases between them. The CDR3 extends over 14 amino acids. CDR1 and CDR2 from the germline V gene are MNHEY and SVGAGI. CDR3 protein: CASSYSRYGYGYTF. As DNA, the CDR3 is TGTGCCAGCAGTTACTCGAGATACGGCTATGGCTACACCTTC.

The chain combines TRBV28 with TRBJ2-1, with 7 bases matching TRBD2. Trimming at V came to 5 bases and at J to 7 bases, leaving 14 bases not matched to a gene. This CDR3 comprises 16 residues. Germline assignment: CDR1 MDHEN and CDR2 SYDVKM. The CDR3 nucleotides are TGTGCCAGCAGTGGGGTGGTTGCGGGAGCTCATAATGAGCAGTTCTTC. Translated: CASSGVVAGAHNEQFF.

J is TRBJ1-2 and V is TRBV6-6, with D perhaps matching TRBD1 (6 bases). The CDR3 is 14 amino acids. Per the germline V gene, CDR1 is MNHNY and CDR2 is SVGAGI (reference sequence). Trimming stripped 0 bases from V and 5 bases from J, with 10 bases between. DNA for the CDR3: TGTGCCAGCAGTTACTCGGGGCAGGGGTATGGCTACACCTTC. It codes for CASSYSGQGYGYTF.

Only a few counts were recorded for this clone. The V and J genes are TRBV28 and TRBJ2-3; 11 positions agree with TRBD2. Germline CDR1 is MDHEN and CDR2 is SYDVKM. V shed 5 bases and J 6 bases; nucleotides not matched to a gene: 10. CDR3 length: 16 residues. This CDR3 is CASSTTLGLAVDTQYF. The CDR3 DNA reads TGTGCCAGCAGTACCACCCTGGGACTAGCGGTCGATACGCAGTATTTT.

The chain carries TRBV20-1 and TRBJ2-7, with D perhaps assigned TRBD1 or TRBD2 (5 bases each). Germline V gene lookup returns CDR1 DFQATT and CDR2 SNEGSKA (reference sequence). The CDR3 totals 11 residues. V was pared by 1 base and J by 6 bases, with 7 bases between. The DNA for the CDR3 is TGCAGTGCTAGAGGGGACGGCGAGCAGTACTTC. This gives the protein CSARGDGEQYF.

The chain couples TRBV7-9 to TRBJ2-3; 9 bases agree with TRBD2. From germline, CDR1 is SEHNR and CDR2 FQNEAQ (reference sequence). The CDR3 has 18 residues. J was trimmed by 0 bases and V by 1 base; bases with no gene match: 8. In DNA, the CDR3 is TGTGCCAGCAGCTTAGGCTTTAGCGGGAGACTCAGCACAGATACGCAGTATTTT. Translating gives CASSLGFSGRLSTDTQYF.